This T cell receptor beta chain comes out of a study of cytomegalovirus exposure and HLA in healthy donors. Donors sampled were nominally healthy, though unrecorded immune exposures were likely. The CDR3 covers 14 residues. The trim removed 5 bases at V and 5 bases at J, leaving 5 bases unmatched. Germline CDR1 is SGHTA and CDR2 is FQGTGA. Points from the study as a whole: Analyses of presence and absence presupposed an approximately uniform sequencing depth across donors. Rare TCR sequences predominated, though certain public TCRs were found in many donors. Indistinguishability led to the exclusion of some V segments, TRBV6-2 and TRBV6-3 included.

Both 60 Vbeta primers and 13 Jbeta primers went into the PCR. The protocol was immunoSEQ multiplex PCR, while the TCRdb copy is restricted to in-frame clones and leaves out a portion. The table includes around 100,000 clones, 65% to 85% detected once. This clone appeared a single time. Antigen specificity is unknown. Sequenced input: PBMCs. This clonotype was sampled from a man between 45 and 60 years old in good health and CMV-seropositive. The chain has TRBV7-3 and TRBJ1-2; 10 nucleotides match TRBD1. CDR3 protein: CASSKTGGAYGYTF. In nucleotides, the CDR3 is TGTGCCAGCAGCAAGACAGGGGGCGCGTATGGCTACACCTTC.